One sample yielded the 6 T cell receptor beta chains listed below, sequenced in a study of cytomegalovirus exposure and HLA in healthy donors. PCR used 60 Vbeta primers and 13 Jbeta primers. TCRdb keeps only in-frame clones here, not all; method: immunoSEQ multiplex PCR. The table lists hundreds of thousands of clones, around 80% of them singletons. Sequences were obtained from PBMCs. The receptors stem from a man aged 40-55 years in good health and CMV-seronegative.

The chain links TRBV19 to TRBJ2-1; the match to TRBD1 covers 8 bases. Per germline, CDR1 LNHDA and CDR2 SQIVND (reference sequence). The CDR3 totals 14 residues. The V and J ends lost 6 bases and 5 bases, in that order; junction bases with no gene match: 6. The CDR3 DNA reads as TGTGCCAGTAGGCCAGGGGGCGCAAACAATGAGCAGTTCTTC. Protein product: CASRPGGANNEQFF. Full variable domain (missing parts from reference TRBV19 and TRBJ2-1): DGGITQSPKYLFRKEGQNVTLSCEQNLNHDAMYWYRQDPGQGLRLIYYSQIVNDFQKGDIAEGYSVSREKKESFPLTVTSAQKNPTAFYLCASRPGGANNEQFFGPGTRLTVL.

The chain couples TRBV7-3 to TRBJ2-5; no clear D. Germline assignment: CDR1 SGHTA and CDR2 FQGTGA. The V end was cut by 0 bases, the J end by 7 bases, with 12 bases between. The CDR3 totals 14 residues. Here the CDR3 DNA reads TGTGCCAGCAGCTTAACGGCCCCCTCTGGGACCCAGTACTTC. Its protein is CASSLTAPSGTQYF.

V and J are TRBV7-2 and TRBJ1-1, with 8 bases aligning to TRBD1. CDR3 size: 14 residues. Germline CDR1 SGHTA, CDR2 FQGNSA. J lost 0 bases, V lost 4 bases, and 1 base had no gene match. CDR3 residues: CASSWTGMNTEAFF. CDR3 bases: TGTGCCAGCAGCTGGACAGGGATGAACACTGAAGCTTTCTTT.

The CDR3 nucleotides are TGTGCCAGCAGCTTAAGAATTAGCGGGAGTGGCACAGATACGCAGTATTTT. It is translated as CASSLRISGSGTDTQYF. The rearrangement joins TRBV7-8 to TRBJ2-3, with TRBD2 matching over 9 bases. The germline gives CDR1 SGHVS, CDR2 FQNEAQ. J gave up 1 base and V 2 bases, and 7 bases lay outside the gene matches. The CDR3 runs to 17 residues.

The chain carries TRBV7-9 and TRBJ1-2; perhaps TRBD1 as D (6 bases). Trimming removed 1 base at V and 9 bases at J, with 18 bases between. CDR3 length: 15 amino acids. Germline V lookup: CDR1 SEHNR, CDR2 FQNEAQ (reference sequence). CDR3 bases: TGTGCCAGCAGCTTAGTGCAGGGGACGGCTAGGAGCTACACCTTC. Residues: CASSLVQGTARSYTF.

The chain combines TRBV5-1 with TRBJ2-2; 11 bases are shared with TRBD1. This CDR3 has 18 amino acids. Germline assignment: CDR1 SGHRS and CDR2 YFSETQ. Trimming at V came to 3 bases and at J to 4 bases, leaving 11 bases not matched to a gene. The CDR3 region has the DNA TGCGCCAGCAGCTCCCCCGGGGAGGACAGGGGGCCCACCGGGGAGCTGTTTTTT. It translates to CASSSPGEDRGPTGELFF.